The T cell receptor beta chain described here comes from a study of blood T cell repertoires in COVID-19. Whole-study context: COVID-19 samples, acute and convalescent, were from the United States, Italy and Spain. The cDNA or gDNA used as material had been derived from T cells, B-cell-depleted T cells, or PBMCs.

In the authors' workflow: Reference gene primer amplification gave nucleated cell count estimates. Clones were read by immunoSEQ multiplex PCR, and TCRdb kept only the in-frame ones, dropping some. V, J and clone size are taken as reported in that table, and D and trimming were inferred from the DNA itself. The sample shows more than 110,000 clones, just under 90% of them seen only once. Per the germline V gene, CDR1 is GTSNPN and CDR2 is SVGIG (reference sequence). The CDR3 runs to 14 residues. V was pared by 1 base and J by 8 bases, with 9 bases of the junction left unmatched. The source material was peripheral blood. V and J are TRBV30 and TRBJ1-1; 8 bases are a match to TRBD1. The sequence was obtained from a woman older than 75 with acute or convalescent COVID-19. The CDR3 region has the DNA TGTGCCTGGAGTGAGGGGACAGGACTCCTAGAAGCTTTCTTT. The encoded protein is CAWSEGTGLLEAFF.